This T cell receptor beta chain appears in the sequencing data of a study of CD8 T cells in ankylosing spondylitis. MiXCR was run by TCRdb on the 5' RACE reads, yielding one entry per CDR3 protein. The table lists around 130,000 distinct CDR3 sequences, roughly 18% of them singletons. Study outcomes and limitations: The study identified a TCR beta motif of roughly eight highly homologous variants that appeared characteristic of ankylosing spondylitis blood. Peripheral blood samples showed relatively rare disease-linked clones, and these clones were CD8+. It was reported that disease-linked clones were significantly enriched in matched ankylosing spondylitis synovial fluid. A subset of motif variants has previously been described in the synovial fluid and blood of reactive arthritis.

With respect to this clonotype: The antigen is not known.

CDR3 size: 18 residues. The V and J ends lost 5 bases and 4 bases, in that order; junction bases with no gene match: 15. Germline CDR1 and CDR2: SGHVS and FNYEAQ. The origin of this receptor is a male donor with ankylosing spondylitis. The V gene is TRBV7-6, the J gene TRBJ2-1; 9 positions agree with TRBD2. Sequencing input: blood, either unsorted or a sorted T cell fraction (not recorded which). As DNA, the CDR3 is TGTGCCAGCAGCGCGGGACTAGCCCTGAATCGGTTGTACAATGAGCAGTTCTTC. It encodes CASSAGLALNRLYNEQFF.